A single sample gave rise to the 18 T cell receptor beta chains below, sequenced in a study of cytomegalovirus exposure and HLA in healthy donors. 60 Vbeta and 13 Jbeta primers were used in PCR. Assay: immunoSEQ multiplex PCR; the TCRdb copy retains only in-frame clones and omits some. The repertoire holds 150,000 to 200,000 clones, about 80% seen once, with approximately 1% in the top ten. Material: PBMCs. These receptors were collected from a woman in her forties in good health and CMV-seronegative.

CDR3 nucleotides: TGCAGCGTCCGGGGACTAGCGGGAGAACAGGGCACAGATACGCAGTATTTT. It codes for CSVRGLAGEQGTDTQYF. The chain recombines TRBV29-1 with TRBJ2-3, with TRBD2 identical over 14 bases. The CDR3 spans 17 residues. With 6 bases clipped from V and 1 base from J, the junction kept 9 bases outside the gene matches. Germline V lookup: CDR1 SQVTM, CDR2 ANQGSEA.

V usage is TRBV10-1 and J usage is TRBJ2-2; D may be TRBD2 (6 bases). The CDR3 extends over 14 amino acids. The germline V gene has CDR1 WNHNN and CDR2 SYGVQD (reference sequence). Trimming pared 10 bases from V and 4 bases from J, leaving 16 bases between. The CDR3 DNA sequence: TGCGCCACCCCGTCTACTAGCACCACCGGGGAGCTGTTTTTT. Its protein is CATPSTSTTGELFF.

This chain links TRBV6-5 with TRBJ1-2; 8 nucleotides agree with TRBD1. Looked up from germline, CDR1 is MNHEY and CDR2 is SVGAGI. CDR3 size: 13 residues. V lost 5 bases to trimming and J lost 6 bases; unmatched junction nucleotides: 5. The CDR3 reads CASSPRQGHGYTF. For the CDR3, the DNA is TGTGCCAGCAGTCCTCGACAGGGGCATGGCTACACCTTC.

This sequence joins TRBV18 and TRBJ1-1; 7 bases map to TRBD1. This CDR3 has 15 amino acids. Looked up from germline, CDR1 is KGHSH and CDR2 is LQKENI. With V trimmed by 0 bases and J by 1 base, 2 bases remained unmatched. CDR3 nucleotides: TGTGCCAGCTCACCACCACGGACAGGGAACACTGAAGCTTTCTTT. This sequence encodes CASSPPRTGNTEAFF.

This clone was counted once. The V gene is TRBV2, the J gene TRBJ2-5; perhaps TRBD2 as D (7 bases). The ends were cut back, 4 bases at V and 5 bases at J, with 26 bases in the middle. The V gene's germline CDR1 is SNHLY and CDR2 FYNNEI. The CDR3 totals 18 residues. The CDR3 DNA is TGTGCCAGCAGTGGCCTAGCGTGGGAGGGGGGTAACAAGGAGACCCAGTACTTC. Translated: CASSGLAWEGGNKETQYF.

The chain links TRBV4-3 to TRBJ2-1, with TRBD2 matching 7 bases. This CDR3 is 16 amino acids long. CDR1 and CDR2 from the germline V gene are LGHNA and YSLEER. V gave up 0 bases and J gave up 0 bases; unmatched junction bases: 2. In DNA, the CDR3 is TGCGCCAGCAGCCAAGAAGCGGGGATCTCCTACAATGAGCAGTTCTTC. This gives the protein CASSQEAGISYNEQFF.

The CDR3 DNA sequence: TGTGCCTGGGGGCCCAGCTCCTACGAGCAGTACGTC. This encodes CAWGPSSYEQYV. The chain combines TRBV30 with TRBJ2-7; D call uncertain. V was shortened by 5 bases and J by 0 bases, with 8 bases between the two germline ends. CDR3 length equals 12 residues. Looked up from germline, CDR1 is GTSNPN and CDR2 is SVGIG (reference sequence).

The chain is built from TRBV4-3 and TRBJ2-3; D uncertain. The CDR3 is made up of 15 amino acids. Trimming shortened V by 3 bases and J by 0 bases, and 10 bases separated the two germline ends. Germline-derived CDR1 and CDR2 are LGHNA and YSLEER. CDR3 coding DNA: TGCGCCAGCAGCCAGCGGAGAGCCAGCACAGATACGCAGTATTTT. It encodes CASSQRRASTDTQYF.

The gene calls are TRBV11-1 and TRBJ2-7; 12 bases match TRBD2. V trimming: 4 bases; J trimming: 3 bases; junction bases outside the gene matches: 7. The CDR3 has 16 residues. Germline CDR1 and CDR2: SGHAT and FQDESV (reference sequence). CDR3 protein: CASSSPGTSGYYEQYF. The CDR3 DNA reads TGTGCCAGCAGCTCGCCCGGGACTAGCGGGTACTACGAGCAGTACTTC. The full variable domain, its missing parts supplied by reference TRBV11-1 and TRBJ2-7, is EAEVAQSPRYKITEKSQAVAFWCDPISGHATLYWYRQILGQGPELLVQFQDESVVDDSQLPKDRFSAERLKGVDSTLKIQPAELGDSAMYLCASSSPGTSGYYEQYFGPGTRLTVT.

The chain links TRBV7-6 to TRBJ2-3; D may be TRBD2 (6 bases). Germline lookup yields CDR1 SGHVS and CDR2 FNYEAQ. The CDR3 totals 12 residues. Trimming shortened V by 5 bases and J by 6 bases, and 9 bases separated the two germline ends. The CDR3 loop is CASSPRGDTQYF. The CDR3 DNA is TGTGCCAGCAGCCCCCGGGGGGATACGCAGTATTTT.

V is TRBV7-2 and J is TRBJ1-3, with TRBD1 matching over 7 bases. Germline V gene sequence: CDR1 SGHTA, CDR2 FQGNSA. The CDR3 loop spans 16 amino acids. Germline trimming cut 2 bases from V and 1 base from J; bases unmatched to any gene: 5. The CDR3 here is CASSLNRDRSGNTIYF. CDR3 nucleotides: TGTGCCAGCAGCTTAAACCGGGACAGATCTGGAAACACCATATATTTT. The entire variable domain, with the rest obtained from reference TRBV7-2 and TRBJ1-3, is as follows: GAGVSQSPSNKVTEKGKDVELRCDPISGHTALYWYRQSLGQGLEFLIYFQGNSAPDKSGLPSDRFSAERTGGSVSTLTIQRTQQEDSAVYLCASSLNRDRSGNTIYFGEGSWLTVV.

The genes are TRBV5-4 and TRBJ2-1; no reliable D call. The CDR3 consists of 13 residues. In germline, CDR1 is SGHNT, CDR2 YYREEE (reference sequence). The V end lost 0 bases, the J end lost 4 bases, and 5 bases lay between the germline ends. The chain's CDR3 is CASSLGGYNEQFF. CDR3 nucleotides: TGTGCCAGCAGCTTGGGAGGATACAATGAGCAGTTCTTC.

The V call is TRBV19, the J call TRBJ2-7, with 9 bases identical to TRBD2. CDR3 length: 15 residues. V shed 3 bases, J shed 6 bases, and the junction held 9 bases outside the gene matches. CDR1 LNHDA and CDR2 SQIVND come from the germline V gene (reference sequence). In nucleotides, the CDR3 is TGTGCCAGTAGTATGGGTGCTAGCGGGATAGGCGAGCAGTACTTC. Its protein product is CASSMGASGIGEQYF. Full variable domain (missing parts from reference TRBV19 and TRBJ2-7): DGGITQSPKYLFRKEGQNVTLSCEQNLNHDAMYWYRQDPGQGLRLIYYSQIVNDFQKGDIAEGYSVSREKKESFPLTVTSAQKNPTAFYLCASSMGASGIGEQYFGPGTRLTVT.

The rearrangement uses TRBV6-1 and TRBJ2-5; possibly TRBD2 for D (5 bases). Matching the DNA end better, TRBJ2-7 makes the J call doubtful. CDR1 MNHNS and CDR2 SASEGT come from the germline V gene. The CDR3 has 14 amino acids. The CDR3 region is CASTEETNRYEQYF. CDR3 DNA: TGTGCCAGCACGGAGGAGACTAACCGTTACGAGCAGTACTTC.

This chain links TRBV7-9 with TRBJ2-2; 9 bases match TRBD2. From germline, CDR1 is SEHNR and CDR2 FQNEAQ (reference sequence). J gave up 7 bases and V 4 bases, and 7 bases lay outside the gene matches. There are 15 residues in the CDR3. The CDR3 region is CASSSLAGAGGELFF. CDR3 nucleotides: TGTGCCAGCAGCTCATTAGCGGGAGCTGGCGGGGAGCTGTTTTTT.

The genes are TRBV7-2 and TRBJ1-1, with D possibly TRBD1 on 6 matching bases. The length of the CDR3 is 13 residues. Germline V gene data show CDR1 as SGHTA and CDR2 as FQGNSA. Trimming pared 0 bases from V and 7 bases from J, leaving 9 bases between. The DNA for the CDR3 is TGTGCCAGCAGCTTAGCGGACAGACTTGAAGCTTTCTTT. As protein: CASSLADRLEAFF.

J is TRBJ1-1 and V is TRBV9; weak D call: TRBD1 (6 bases). The germline gives CDR1 SGDLS, CDR2 YYNGEE. With 4 bases removed from V and 1 base from J, the gap between germline ends came to 14 bases. The CDR3 runs 15 residues. The CDR3 DNA reads as TGTGCCAGCAGCCAAACCGGGACACCGAACACTGAAGCTTTCTTT. Encoded protein: CASSQTGTPNTEAFF.

The V call is TRBV19, the J call TRBJ1-2, with 10 bases identical to TRBD1. Germline V lookup: CDR1 LNHDA, CDR2 SQIVND (reference sequence). Trimming took 1 base from V and 0 from J; bases not matched to a gene: 8. The CDR3 has 18 amino acids. For the CDR3, the DNA is TGTGCCAGTAGTATAGGGGGGAGACAGGGGGCCACTAACTATGGCTACACCTTC. This translates into CASSIGGRQGATNYGYTF.